Below are 23 T cell receptor beta chains sequenced from a single sample in a study of T cell changes during pregnancy in multiple sclerosis. Using immunoSEQ multiplex PCR, the repertoire was profiled, and TCRdb retains in-frame clones only, with some absent. The table lists 45,000 or so clones, around 90% of them singletons. Sequences were derived from CD8+ T cells from peripheral blood mononuclear cells, sampled in the second trimester of pregnancy. Source of these receptors: a female donor with multiple sclerosis, enrolled in a pregnancy study.

The chain recombines TRBV2 with TRBJ1-1, with D hard to call. The CDR3 spans 14 residues. Germline loops: CDR1 SNHLY, CDR2 FYNNEI. V lost 6 bases, J lost 4 bases, and 15 bases lay in between. CDR3 DNA sequence: TGTGCCAGCAGCCCCATGGATGGCGGCACTGAAGCTTTCTTT. Protein: CASSPMDGGTEAFF.

This rearrangement joins TRBV6-5 to TRBJ1-2, with D tentatively TRBD1 (5 bases). The CDR3 runs 14 residues. The V and J ends lost 4 bases and 4 bases respectively, with 13 bases between them. CDR1 MNHEY and CDR2 SVGAGI come from the germline V gene. CDR3: CASSSTDEFYGYTF. The CDR3 coding sequence is TGTGCCAGCAGTTCGACAGATGAATTCTATGGCTACACCTTC.

The rearrangement links TRBV4-3 to TRBJ1-1, with D perhaps matching TRBD1 (5 bases). CDR3 length: 12 residues. Trimming removed 5 bases from V and 8 bases from J, with 12 bases in between. Germline V CDR1 and CDR2: LGHNA, YSLEER. CDR3 amino acids: CASSKRKGEAFF. CDR3 nucleotide sequence: TGCGCCAGCAGCAAAAGGAAGGGGGAAGCTTTCTTT.

A few counts support this clone. This chain joins TRBV13 and TRBJ1-1, with D unresolved. CDR1 is PRHDT and CDR2 is FYEKMQ in the germline V gene (reference sequence). This CDR3 is 15 amino acids long. The V end lost 6 bases, the J end lost 6 bases, and 20 bases lay between the germline ends. The CDR3 spells CASSHAGYESPEAFF. For the CDR3, the DNA is TGTGCCAGCAGTCATGCAGGTTATGAGTCCCCTGAAGCTTTCTTT.

This clone appeared a single time. This sequence joins TRBV7-9 and TRBJ2-1; 7 bases map to TRBD1. CDR1 and CDR2 from the germline V gene are SEHNR and FQNEAQ (reference sequence). Trimming at V came to 1 base and at J to 7 bases, leaving 4 bases not matched to a gene. CDR3 size: 14 residues. The CDR3 here is CASSLVTGLNEQFF. DNA of the CDR3: TGTGCCAGCAGCTTAGTGACAGGGTTGAATGAGCAGTTCTTC.

The chain employs TRBV9 and TRBJ1-5; 11 bases are shared with TRBD1. The CDR3 loop spans 14 amino acids. Germline CDR1 SGDLS, CDR2 YYNGEE. V shed 4 bases and J 6 bases; nucleotides not matched to a gene: 3. In DNA form, the CDR3 reads TGTGCCAGCAGCTCTGGACAGGGGGCTCAGCCCCAGCATTTT. Amino acids: CASSSGQGAQPQHF. Full variable domain (rest looked up from reference TRBV9 and TRBJ1-5): DSGVTQTPKHLITATGQRVTLRCSPRSGDLSVYWYQQSLDQGLQFLIQYYNGEERAKGNILERFSAQQFPDLHSELNLSSLELGDSALYFCASSSGQGAQPQHFGDGTRLSIL.

The chain combines TRBV21-1 with TRBJ1-5; TRBD1, the table's D call, lacks a check against the DNA. TRBV21-1 is marked as a pseudogene. The CDR3 runs to 22 residues. In DNA, the CDR3 is TGTGCCAGCAGCAAAGAATGGGGAGAACTCCGGGACAGATCGTGGGGCAATCAGCCCCAGCATTTT. This sequence encodes CASSKEWGELRDRSWGNQPQHF.

The CDR3: CASWGGYEQYF. In DNA, the CDR3 is TGTGCCAGCTGGGGGGGGTACGAGCAGTACTTC. The gene calls are TRBV6-5 and TRBJ2-7; 7 positions agree with TRBD2. The J segment lost 4 bases and the V segment lost 8 bases, leaving 2 bases of the junction unmatched. Germline CDR1 is MNHEY and CDR2 is SVGAGI. This CDR3 comprises 11 residues.

The genes are TRBV7-2 and TRBJ1-6; TRBD1 matches 7 bases. CDR1 is SGHTA and CDR2 is FQGNSA in the germline V gene. This CDR3 has 17 amino acids. Unmatched junction bases numbered 11, after V lost 5 bases and J lost 4 bases. This CDR3 reads CASSTHRGPIYNSPLHF. DNA of the CDR3: TGTGCCAGCAGCACCCACAGGGGTCCTATATATAATTCACCCCTCCACTTT.

The chain joins TRBV27 to TRBJ1-5; D perhaps matches TRBD1 (5 bases). This CDR3 region has 14 residues. The ends were cut back, 3 bases at V and 5 bases at J, with 11 bases in the middle. CDR1 MNHEY and CDR2 SMNVEV come from the germline V gene (reference sequence). The CDR3 sequence: CASSFEGADQPQHF. DNA for the CDR3: TGTGCCAGCAGTTTCGAAGGGGCCGATCAGCCCCAGCATTTT.

V usage is TRBV7-2 and J usage is TRBJ1-1, with D maybe TRBD1 (6 bases). The CDR3 is 16 residues long. Trimming cost V 6 bases and J 3 bases, with 20 bases left between them. CDR1 and CDR2 from the germline V gene are SGHTA and FQGNSA. The CDR3 sequence: CASRREGGLSDTEAFF. The DNA for the CDR3 is TGTGCCAGCAGACGGGAGGGGGGGCTATCCGACACTGAAGCTTTCTTT. Filled out from reference TRBV7-2 and TRBJ1-1, the complete variable domain reads GAGVSQSPSNKVTEKGKDVELRCDPISGHTALYWYRQSLGQGLEFLIYFQGNSAPDKSGLPSDRFSAERTGGSVSTLTIQRTQQEDSAVYLCASRREGGLSDTEAFFGQGTRLTVV.

This chain joins TRBV9 and TRBJ2-6; TRBD1 might be the D (5 bases). The CDR3 has 16 residues. V shed 0 bases and J shed 0 bases, with 7 bases lying between them. Per the germline V gene, CDR1 is SGDLS and CDR2 is YYNGEE. The CDR3 bases are TGTGCCAGCAGCGTAGACAGGTCCTCTGGGGCCAACGTCCTGACTTTC. Translation gives CASSVDRSSGANVLTF.

V gene TRBV6-1 combines with J gene TRBJ2-4; D is unclear. Germline V gene sequence: CDR1 MNHNS, CDR2 SASEGT. V lost 1 base and J lost 3, with 13 bases in between. This CDR3 region has 16 residues. CDR3 bases: TGTGCCAGCAGTGAAGGCGGCCCTTGGAGCAAAAACATTCAGTACTTC. Its translation: CASSEGGPWSKNIQYF.

V and J are TRBV19 and TRBJ2-1; TRBD1 is a possible D gene (5 bases). V lost 11 bases, J lost 12 bases, and 23 bases lay in between. This CDR3 comprises 13 residues. The germline V gene has CDR1 LNHDA and CDR2 SQIVND (reference sequence). The CDR3 DNA sequence: TGTGCCGGAACCCTAGGGGATGGATGTGGGCAGTTCTTC. As protein: CAGTLGDGCGQFF.

The chain recombines TRBV6-1 with TRBJ1-2, with D hard to call. The CDR3 covers 11 residues. In germline, CDR1 is MNHNS, CDR2 SASEGT. Trimming took off 5 bases at V and 4 bases at J, with 5 bases between the two ends. In nucleotides, the CDR3 is TGTGCCAGCAGTCCCGGCTATGGCTACACCTTC. Translated: CASSPGYGYTF.

V usage is TRBV7-3 and J usage is TRBJ2-3; perhaps TRBD1 as D (6 bases). CDR3 length equals 17 residues. CDR1 and CDR2 from the germline V gene are SGHTA and FQGTGA. Deletions cut 5 bases from V and 0 bases from J, with 18 bases between. The CDR3 loop reads CASSPQTGAFSTDTQYF. As DNA, the CDR3 is TGTGCCAGCAGCCCACAGACAGGCGCCTTCAGCACAGATACGCAGTATTTT. Filled out from reference TRBV7-3 and TRBJ2-3, the complete variable domain reads GAGVSQTPSNKVTEKGKYVELRCDPISGHTALYWYRQSLGQGPEFLIYFQGTGAADDSGLPNDRFFAVRPEGSVSTLKIQRTERGDSAVYLCASSPQTGAFSTDTQYFGPGTRLTVL.

This chain connects TRBV5-4 to TRBJ2-1; 7 bases are a match to TRBD1. Trimming took 2 bases from V and 5 from J; bases not matched to a gene: 4. Per the germline V gene, CDR1 is SGHNT and CDR2 is YYREEE (reference sequence). This CDR3 is 14 amino acids long. The CDR3 protein is CASSFARGHNEQFF. The CDR3 bases are TGTGCCAGCAGCTTCGCTAGGGGGCACAATGAGCAGTTCTTC.

V usage is TRBV5-6 and J usage is TRBJ2-1; perhaps TRBD2 as D (6 bases). Trimming took off 7 bases at V and 0 bases at J, with 11 bases between the two ends. Germline CDR1 is SGHDT and CDR2 is YYEEEE. The CDR3 is made up of 14 amino acids. CDR3 coding DNA: TGTGCCAGCGGTCGGGGGAACTCCTACAATGAGCAGTTCTTC. It yields the protein CASGRGNSYNEQFF.

The chain links TRBV6-5 to TRBJ1-2; TRBD1 might be the D (5 bases). Looked up from germline, CDR1 is MNHEY and CDR2 is SVGAGI. Trimming stripped 5 bases from V and 8 bases from J, with 18 bases between. The CDR3 has 14 amino acids. The CDR3 reads CASSTPGTLSGYTF. CDR3 sequence (DNA): TGTGCCAGCAGTACCCCGGGGACTCTCTCGGGCTACACCTTC.

The rearrangement joins TRBV27 to TRBJ1-1; D is unclear. Germline V lookup: CDR1 MNHEY, CDR2 SMNVEV (reference sequence). V was trimmed by 5 bases and J by 1 base, leaving 14 bases between them. This CDR3 has 15 amino acids. The CDR3 protein is CASSHLLKRNTEAFF. CDR3 coding DNA: TGTGCCAGCAGTCACCTCCTAAAAAGGAACACTGAAGCTTTCTTT.

This chain connects TRBV2 to TRBJ2-5, with TRBD2 matching over 7 bases. The CDR3 has 14 residues. V trimming: 1 base; J trimming: 4 bases; junction bases outside the gene matches: 3. The germline V gene encodes CDR1 SNHLY and CDR2 FYNNEI. Here the CDR3 DNA reads TGTGCCAGCAGTGAAGGGACTAGTGTAGAGACCCAGTACTTC. Translated: CASSEGTSVETQYF.

The J gene is TRBJ1-3, the V gene TRBV9; the D is unclear. The CDR3 is 14 residues long. V lost 3 bases, J lost 2 bases, and 9 bases lay in between. Germline V lookup: CDR1 SGDLS, CDR2 YYNGEE. CDR3 in amino acids: CASSALPTGNTIYF. CDR3 nucleotides: TGTGCCAGCAGCGCACTCCCGACTGGAAACACCATATATTTT.

V is TRBV7-9 and J is TRBJ1-2; the match to TRBD1 covers 10 bases. V lost 4 bases, J lost 6 bases, and 2 bases stayed unmatched. Germline assignment: CDR1 SEHNR and CDR2 FQNEAQ (reference sequence). The CDR3 is 13 residues long. CDR3: CASSSGQGDGYTF. DNA for the CDR3: TGTGCCAGCAGCTCTGGACAGGGGGATGGCTACACCTTC.